The clone carrying this T cell receptor (beta chain) has a single count. These data are taken from a study of blood T cell repertoires in COVID-19. J was trimmed by 7 bases and V by 0 bases; bases with no gene match: 10. The CDR3 contains 18 residues. Germline V gene sequence: CDR1 SGHRS, CDR2 YFSETQ. TCRdb's copy holds only in-frame clones and misses some; the assay was immunoSEQ multiplex PCR. The repertoire holds approximately 60,000 clones, with approximately 84% as singletons. This TCR was sampled from a man in his 70s with active COVID-19. Sequencing was done on a sample of peripheral blood. V is TRBV5-1 and J is TRBJ1-6, with 10 bases aligning to TRBD1. CDR3 bases: TGCGCCAGCAGCTTGGGGACATTCGGACAGGGGGGGAATTCACCCCTCCACTTT. It is translated as CASSLGTFGQGGNSPLHF.